The 15 T cell receptor beta chains below all came from one sample that was sequenced in a study of shared clonotypes between healthy human individuals. The table came from immunoSEQ multiplex PCR; TCRdb's copy has only in-frame clones and leaves some out. The sample carries millions of clones, approximately 94% recorded once. As defined, naive CD8 cells were CD45RO-negative and positively selected for CCR7, with terminally differentiated effector memory CD45RA+ cells excluded. Sequencing was carried out using naive CD8+ T cells from PBMCs. The source of these receptors is a man between 18 and 35 years old in good health. Some clones in this sample may be carry-over from other donors' samples.

This chain links TRBV2 with TRBJ1-1; no firm D call. V dropped 7 bases and J dropped 8 bases, with 14 bases sitting between them. The CDR3 runs 12 residues. The germline V gene has CDR1 SNHLY and CDR2 FYNNEI. The CDR3 here is CASTTGISEAFF. DNA for the CDR3: TGTGCCAGCACCACGGGGATATCAGAAGCTTTCTTT.

The CDR3 nucleotides are TGCGCCAGCAGCCTGATCCGACAGAGCCCTAATGAAAAACTGTTTTTT. This codes for CASSLIRQSPNEKLFF. This chain links TRBV4-1 with TRBJ1-4, with D possibly being TRBD1 (5 bases). V was shortened by 4 bases and J by 3 bases, with 15 bases between the two germline ends. Germline CDR1 and CDR2: MGHRA and YSYEKL. The CDR3 runs to 16 residues.

This clone appeared once. The gene calls are TRBV28 and TRBJ2-4; 7 nucleotides agree with TRBD1. The CDR3 is made up of 14 amino acids. The junction had 4 bases not matched to a gene; V was cut back by 7 bases and J by 1 base. CDR1 and CDR2 (germline): MDHEN, SYDVKM. The CDR3 is CASTTQGAKNIQYF. The CDR3 DNA follows: TGTGCCAGCACTACACAGGGGGCCAAAAACATTCAGTACTTC.

This chain joins TRBV9 and TRBJ2-2; TRBD1 matches 7 bases. The trim removed 3 bases at V and 5 bases at J, leaving 7 bases unmatched. CDR3 length: 15 residues. Germline V gene sequence: CDR1 SGDLS, CDR2 YYNGEE. The CDR3 here is CASSARQGITGELFF. DNA of the CDR3: TGTGCCAGCAGCGCCAGACAGGGAATTACCGGGGAGCTGTTTTTT.

The chain has TRBV4-2 and TRBJ2-1; TRBD1 is a possible D gene (5 bases). In germline, CDR1 is LGHNA, CDR2 YNFKEQ. V gave up 3 bases and J gave up 8 bases, with 14 bases separating them. The CDR3 loop spans 14 amino acids. The CDR3 reads CASSQKFTGDEQFF. Written as DNA, the CDR3 is TGTGCCAGCAGCCAGAAATTCACAGGCGATGAGCAGTTCTTC.

The chain couples TRBV28 to TRBJ1-5, with D possibly TRBD1 on 5 matching bases. V dropped 7 bases and J dropped 2 bases, with 12 bases sitting between them. There are 14 residues in the CDR3. Germline lookup yields CDR1 MDHEN and CDR2 SYDVKM. CDR3 nucleotide sequence: TGTGCCAGCATCGACAGTAGGGGCAATCAGCCCCAGCATTTT. Translating it yields CASIDSRGNQPQHF.

The V gene is TRBV6-5, the J gene TRBJ2-1; 7 nucleotides match TRBD1. V trimming: 0 bases; J trimming: 0 bases; junction bases outside the gene matches: 2. Germline CDR1 and CDR2: MNHEY and SVGAGI. The CDR3 length is 16 residues. The CDR3 here is CASSYSSGGSYNEQFF. The CDR3 region has the DNA TGTGCCAGCAGTTACTCGTCAGGGGGCTCCTACAATGAGCAGTTCTTC.

This clone has a handful of counts. This specimen includes other DNA sequences encoding the same CDR3. The rearrangement links TRBV5-1 to TRBJ2-7; the D gene is possibly TRBD1 (6 bases). The CDR3 runs to 12 residues. V dropped 4 bases and J dropped 3 bases, with 8 bases sitting between them. In germline, CDR1 is SGHRS, CDR2 YFSETQ. In DNA, the CDR3 is TGCGCCAGCAGCCCGGACAGCTACGAGCAGTACTTC. It specifies CASSPDSYEQYF.

The CDR3 nucleotides are TGTGCCAGCAGTTCAAGACAGGGGCCCTACACCGGGGAGCTGTTTTTT. Amino acid sequence: CASSSRQGPYTGELFF. The V gene is TRBV6-5, the J gene TRBJ2-2; 8 positions match TRBD1. After removal of 4 bases from V and 3 bases from J, the junction contained 7 bases not matched to a gene. The CDR3 runs 16 residues. Germline values: CDR1 MNHEY, CDR2 SVGAGI.

The CDR3: CATSRGYRDRDGETQYF. The CDR3 coding sequence is TGTGCCACCAGCAGAGGATACCGGGACAGGGATGGAGAGACCCAGTACTTC. The chain couples TRBV15 to TRBJ2-5; 9 nucleotides align to TRBD1. The germline V gene encodes CDR1 LNHNV and CDR2 YYDKDF (reference sequence). The V segment lost 1 base and the J segment 4 bases; nucleotides outside the gene matches: 10. CDR3 size: 17 residues.

This rearrangement joins TRBV2 to TRBJ2-7; D is unclear. In germline, CDR1 is SNHLY, CDR2 FYNNEI. The CDR3 covers 13 residues. The V end lost 4 bases, the J end lost 5 bases, and 12 bases lay between the germline ends. As DNA, the CDR3 is TGTGCCAGCAGTGCCGGAAGGGCACACGAGCAGTACTTC. It encodes CASSAGRAHEQYF.

This clone was seen a handful of times. The J gene is TRBJ1-2, the V gene TRBV27; D uncertain. CDR1 MNHEY and CDR2 SMNVEV come from the germline V gene (reference sequence). The CDR3 extends over 13 amino acids. V lost 2 bases to trimming and J lost 8 bases, with 12 bases between them. Written as DNA, the CDR3 is TGTGCCAGCAGTTTAACACGGAGCGTAGGCTACACCTTC. Encoded protein: CASSLTRSVGYTF.

As for this clone: This sample also contains other DNA sequences that code for the same CDR3. J is TRBJ1-2 and V is TRBV9; 9 bases line up with TRBD1. Trimming at V came to 2 bases and at J to 0 bases, leaving 2 bases not matched to a gene. The CDR3 runs to 15 residues. Germline V gene data show CDR1 as SGDLS and CDR2 as YYNGEE. The DNA for the CDR3 is TGTGCCAGCAGCGTTGGGACAGGGACTAACTATGGCTACACCTTC. Amino acids: CASSVGTGTNYGYTF.

This clone was counted once. The chain links TRBV27 to TRBJ2-6; no reliable D call. This CDR3 has 15 amino acids. Germline CDR1 and CDR2: MNHEY and SMNVEV (reference sequence). V was clipped by 6 bases and J by 2 bases, with 11 bases between them. The CDR3 nucleotides read TGTGCCAGCAGCGTGACAAGGCCTGGGGCCAACGTCCTGACTTTC. Encoded protein: CASSVTRPGANVLTF.

V usage is TRBV21-1 and J usage is TRBJ2-7; TRBD2 is the table's D call and was not checked against the DNA. TRBV21-1 is a recognized pseudogene. The CDR3 covers 16 residues. The chain's CDR3 is CASSTTLWLARYEQYF. The CDR3 DNA reads as TGTGCCAGCAGTACCACCCTATGGCTAGCGCGCTACGAGCAGTACTTC.